The next 18 T cell receptor beta chains were all read from a single sample in a study of blood T cells in healthy people across ages. Primed by a sample-barcoded 5' primer and a J-beta primer mix, a second PCR proceeded for 7 to 11 cycles. TCRdb re-analysed the 5' RACE reads in MiXCR, keeping a single row per CDR3 protein. This table holds 700,000 to 800,000 distinct CDR3 sequences, about 40% found once. The sample was blood. The receptors stem from a woman aged 55 to 70 in good health.

This clonotype was counted only a few times. The chain links TRBV5-1 to TRBJ2-7; D not resolved. Trimming left V 1 base short and J 5 bases short, with 7 bases between. Germline CDR1 reads SGHRS; CDR2 reads YFSETQ. The CDR3 contains 12 residues. In nucleotides, the CDR3 is TGCGCCAGCAGCTTGTTCGCTGACGAGCAGTACTTC. Its translation is CASSLFADEQYF.

This chain uses TRBV20-1 with TRBJ2-7; D perhaps matches TRBD1 (6 bases). V lost 3 bases and J 2 bases, leaving 20 bases between the germline ends. Germline lookup yields CDR1 DFQATT and CDR2 SNEGSKA (reference sequence). This CDR3 region has 16 residues. The CDR3 DNA is TGCAGTGCTAGGAAAGACCCCGGGACACCTACCTACGAGCAGTACTTC. Its protein product is CSARKDPGTPTYEQYF.

The chain recombines TRBV21-1 with TRBJ1-2; the DNA was not used to check the table's D call, TRBD1. TRBV21-1 is described as a pseudogene. This CDR3 has 14 residues. CDR3 loop: CASRGQGADCGYTF. The CDR3 region has the DNA TGTGCCAGCAGAGGACAGGGGGCGGATTGTGGCTACACCTTC.

V is TRBV5-1 and J is TRBJ2-4, with 7 bases lining up with TRBD1. Trimming at V came to 4 bases and at J to 3 bases, leaving 7 bases not matched to a gene. From germline, CDR1 is SGHRS and CDR2 YFSETQ. The CDR3 runs 15 residues. CDR3 nucleotide sequence: TGCGCCAGCAGCCGGGACAGCGGTAGCAAAAACATTCAGTACTTC. It yields the protein CASSRDSGSKNIQYF.

The V gene is TRBV5-1, the J gene TRBJ2-1; D is perhaps TRBD2 (6 bases). The CDR3 loop spans 15 amino acids. From germline, CDR1 is SGHRS and CDR2 YFSETQ. V was cut by 4 bases and J by 4 bases, with 15 bases left in between. The CDR3 DNA is TGCGCCAGCAGCCCTAAGGACTACCGGTACAATGAGCAGTTCTTC. This gives the protein CASSPKDYRYNEQFF.

This clonotype was detected ten times or more. This chain uses TRBV20-1 with TRBJ2-5; perhaps TRBD1 as D (5 bases). V was clipped by 0 bases and J by 1 base, with 12 bases between them. Germline-derived CDR1 and CDR2 are DFQATT and SNEGSKA (reference sequence). CDR3 length: 15 residues. CDR3 sequence (DNA): TGCAGTGCTAGAGATCTCAGCAGGGTCCAAGAGACCCAGTACTTC. Its protein is CSARDLSRVQETQYF.

The V call is TRBV20-1, the J call TRBJ2-2; D could derive from TRBD1 or TRBD2 (5 bases each). This CDR3 region has 14 residues. Trimming cost V 6 bases and J 4 bases, with 15 bases left between them. Germline V gene sequence: CDR1 DFQATT, CDR2 SNEGSKA (reference sequence). Written as DNA, the CDR3 is TGCAGTGCCCGCCCCTCGGGGCTCACCGGGGAGCTGTTTTTT. Translating gives CSARPSGLTGELFF.

The V and J genes are TRBV7-2 and TRBJ2-5, with TRBD2 identical over 14 bases. CDR3 length: 15 amino acids. Germline V lookup: CDR1 SGHTA, CDR2 FQGNSA. Trimming took 4 bases from V and 11 from J; bases not matched to a gene: 9. DNA for the CDR3: TGTGCCAGCAGCTCTCCGGGACTAGCGGGAGCCGATCAGTACTTC. Translating gives CASSSPGLAGADQYF.

CDR3 region: CAISESGRETEAFF. The CDR3, as DNA: TGTGCCATCAGTGAGTCGGGGAGGGAGACTGAAGCTTTCTTT. The chain uses TRBV10-3 and TRBJ1-1; D remains ambiguous. CDR3 length equals 14 residues. V lost 0 bases, J lost 5 bases, and 10 bases lay in between. Germline values: CDR1 ENHRY, CDR2 SYGVKD.

V is TRBV29-1 and J is TRBJ2-3; tentative D call: TRBD1 (6 bases). Germline CDR1 is SQVTM and CDR2 is ANQGSEA. This CDR3 has 17 residues. V was pared by 3 bases and J by 2 bases, with 21 bases between. The CDR3 DNA sequence: TGCAGCGTTGATTCTCCAAACCGGGACAAAATCACAGATACGCAGTATTTT. It specifies CSVDSPNRDKITDTQYF.

This clonotype was detected only once. The J gene is TRBJ2-7, the V gene TRBV4-3, with a tentative D call TRBD1 (5 bases). CDR1 and CDR2 from the germline V gene are LGHNA and YSLEER. This CDR3 has 13 residues. The V and J ends lost 4 bases and 6 bases respectively, with 13 bases between them. Here the CDR3 DNA reads TGCGCCAGCAGCCGAACGACAGACCTCGAGCAGTACTTC. It translates to CASSRTTDLEQYF.

This clonotype has at least ten counts. This chain uses TRBV29-1 with TRBJ2-7; 9 nucleotides line up with TRBD1. The V gene's germline CDR1 is SQVTM and CDR2 ANQGSEA. The CDR3 runs 12 residues. The junction had 5 bases not matched to a gene; V was cut back by 6 bases and J by 5 bases. CDR3 sequence reads: CSVDGQGNEQYF. The CDR3, as DNA: TGCAGCGTCGATGGACAGGGGAACGAGCAGTACTTC.

Points on this clonotype: This may be a read error: a much more frequent sequence differs by one nucleotide. The DNA for the CDR3 is TGTGCCAGCAGCTTACTAGCGAGCGACTACAATGAGCAGTTCTTC. This gives the protein CASSLLASDYNEQFF. The rearrangement uses TRBV7-2 and TRBJ2-1, with a weak D call TRBD2 (6 bases). Trimming pared 2 bases from V and 3 bases from J, leaving 11 bases between. The CDR3 is 15 amino acids. Germline V gene sequence: CDR1 SGHTA, CDR2 FQGNSA.

This rearrangement joins TRBV7-3 to TRBJ2-5, with D possibly being TRBD1 or TRBD2 (6 bases each). The CDR3 is 15 residues long. The germline gives CDR1 SGHTA, CDR2 FQGTGA. The V and J ends lost 2 bases and 5 bases respectively, with 15 bases between them. CDR3 DNA: TGTGCCAGCAGCTTATTGGGGGGCCTTGGGGAGACCCAGTACTTC. Encoded protein: CASSLLGGLGETQYF. The full variable domain, its missing parts supplied by reference TRBV7-3 and TRBJ2-5, is GAGVSQTPSNKVTEKGKYVELRCDPISGHTALYWYRQSLGQGPEFLIYFQGTGAADDSGLPNDRFFAVRPEGSVSTLKIQRTERGDSAVYLCASSLLGGLGETQYFGPGTRLLVL.

This clonotype was recorded at least ten times. The chain is built from TRBV7-9 and TRBJ2-1; TRBD2 agrees at 9 bases. V was clipped by 7 bases and J by 0 bases; unmatched bases: 4. The germline CDR1 and CDR2 sequences are SEHNR and FQNEAQ (reference sequence). This CDR3 contains 15 residues. CDR3 residues: CASTPGLASYNEQFF. The CDR3 DNA reads TGTGCCAGCACCCCGGGACTAGCCTCCTACAATGAGCAGTTCTTC.

This clonotype was found once. The rearrangement joins TRBV27 to TRBJ2-1, with TRBD1 as a possible D gene (5 bases). The CDR3 totals 17 residues. Germline lookup yields CDR1 MNHEY and CDR2 SMNVEV (reference sequence). Between the trimmed V and J ends, which lost 5 bases and 2 bases, there was a span of 19 bases. The CDR3 spells CASSTRQNGPTYNEQFF. CDR3 sequence (DNA): TGTGCCAGCAGTACCAGACAGAATGGGCCAACCTACAATGAGCAGTTCTTC.

About this clonotype: A much larger clonotype is one base distant, so this may be a read error. CDR3 nucleotides: TGTGCCAGCGCACAGGACGGCTACGAGCAGTACTTC. Translation gives CASAQDGYEQYF. The genes are TRBV18 and TRBJ2-7; D perhaps matches TRBD1 (5 bases). This CDR3 region has 12 residues. V was shortened by 8 bases and J by 3 bases, with 11 bases between the two germline ends. The germline V gene encodes CDR1 KGHSH and CDR2 LQKENI.

This rearrangement joins TRBV9 to TRBJ2-2; 14 bases align to TRBD2. CDR3 length: 18 amino acids. Unmatched junction bases numbered 5, after V lost 4 bases and J lost 0 bases. Germline V gives CDR1 SGDLS, CDR2 YYNGEE. CDR3 in amino acids: CASSFRLAGGSNTGELFF. The CDR3 bases are TGTGCCAGCAGCTTCCGACTAGCGGGAGGGTCGAACACCGGGGAGCTGTTTTTT.